This TCR beta chain comes out of a study of T cell clonality in common variable immunodeficiency. Profiling relied on immunoSEQ multiplex PCR, and the TCRdb table lists in-frame clones only, not all of them. Observed are 40,000 to 50,000 clones, no singletons, with the top ten taking more than 9%. Caucasian heritage predominated among both patients and controls. CDR3 size: 16 residues. Germline CDR1 SGHTA, CDR2 FQGTGA. V lost 6 bases and J lost 7; bases outside the gene matches: 11. This clone was found many times. The sequence runs out 3 residues before the end of the CDR3; the remainder is reconstructed from the germline J gene.

This receptor was identified in a person aged 18 to 70 in good health. The chain carries TRBV7-3 and TRBJ2-1, with 11 bases fitting TRBD1. The specimen was peripheral blood mononuclear cells. The CDR3 sequence is CASSRRRDRGRNEQFF. The CDR3 bases that were read are TGTGCCAGCAGTCGCCGTCGGGACAGGGGGAGGAATGAG. Full variable domain (missing parts from reference TRBV7-3 and TRBJ2-1): GAGVSQTPSNKVTEKGKYVELRCDPISGHTALYWYRQSLGQGPEFLIYFQGTGAADDSGLPNDRFFAVRPEGSVSTLKIQRTERGDSAVYLCASSRRRDRGRNEQFFGPGTRLTVL.